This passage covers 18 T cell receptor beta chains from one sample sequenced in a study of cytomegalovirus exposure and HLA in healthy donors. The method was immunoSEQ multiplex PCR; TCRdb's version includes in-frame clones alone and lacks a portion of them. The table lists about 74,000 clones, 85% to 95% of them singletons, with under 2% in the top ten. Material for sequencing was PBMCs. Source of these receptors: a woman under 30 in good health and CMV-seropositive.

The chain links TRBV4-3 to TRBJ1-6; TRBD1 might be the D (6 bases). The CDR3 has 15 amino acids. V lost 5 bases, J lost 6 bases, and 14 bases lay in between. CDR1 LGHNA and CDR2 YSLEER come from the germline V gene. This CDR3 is CASSAQGDPNSPLHF. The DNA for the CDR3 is TGCGCCAGCAGCGCACAGGGTGACCCTAATTCACCCCTCCACTTT.

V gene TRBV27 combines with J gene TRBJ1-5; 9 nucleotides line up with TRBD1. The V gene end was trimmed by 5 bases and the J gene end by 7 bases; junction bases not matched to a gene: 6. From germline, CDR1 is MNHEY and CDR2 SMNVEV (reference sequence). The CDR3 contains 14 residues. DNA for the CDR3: TGTGCCAGCAGTCCCGGGACAGGGACGCAGCCCCAGCATTTT. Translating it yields CASSPGTGTQPQHF.

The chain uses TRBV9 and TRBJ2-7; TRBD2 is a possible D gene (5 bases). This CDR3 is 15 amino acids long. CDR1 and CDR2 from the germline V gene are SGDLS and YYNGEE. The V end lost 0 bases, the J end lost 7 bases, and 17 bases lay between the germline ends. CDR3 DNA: TGTGCCAGCAGCGTAGCGGGGTCAGACCCGGGGGAGCAGTACTTC. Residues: CASSVAGSDPGEQYF.

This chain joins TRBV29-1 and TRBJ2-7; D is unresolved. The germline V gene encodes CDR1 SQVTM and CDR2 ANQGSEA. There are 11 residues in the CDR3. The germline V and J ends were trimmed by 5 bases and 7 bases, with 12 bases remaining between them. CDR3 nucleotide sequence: TGCAGCGTTCCCTTCAACGGGGAGCAGTACTTC. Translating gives CSVPFNGEQYF.

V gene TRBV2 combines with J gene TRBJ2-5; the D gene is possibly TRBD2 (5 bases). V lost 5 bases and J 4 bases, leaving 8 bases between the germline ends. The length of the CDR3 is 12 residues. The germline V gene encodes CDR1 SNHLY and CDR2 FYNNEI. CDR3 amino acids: CASSTRGETQYF. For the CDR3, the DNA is TGTGCCAGCAGTACCCGGGGAGAGACCCAGTACTTC.

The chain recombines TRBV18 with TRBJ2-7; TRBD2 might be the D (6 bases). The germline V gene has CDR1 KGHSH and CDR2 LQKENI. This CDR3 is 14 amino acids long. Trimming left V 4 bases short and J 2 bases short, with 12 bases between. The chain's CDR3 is CASSHAGTPYEQYF. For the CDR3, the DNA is TGTGCCAGCTCACACGCGGGGACCCCCTACGAGCAGTACTTC.

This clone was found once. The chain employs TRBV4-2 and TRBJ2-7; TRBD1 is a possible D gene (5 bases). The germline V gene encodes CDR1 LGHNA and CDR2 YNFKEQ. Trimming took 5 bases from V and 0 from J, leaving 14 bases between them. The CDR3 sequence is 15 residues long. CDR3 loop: CASSLGTGDSYEQYF. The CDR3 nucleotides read TGTGCCAGCAGCTTGGGAACAGGAGACTCCTACGAGCAGTACTTC.

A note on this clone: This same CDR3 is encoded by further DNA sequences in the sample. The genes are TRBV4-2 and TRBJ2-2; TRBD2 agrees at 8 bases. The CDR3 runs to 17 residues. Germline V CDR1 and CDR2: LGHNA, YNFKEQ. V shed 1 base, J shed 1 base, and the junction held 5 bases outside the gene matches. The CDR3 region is CASSQGPLAGNTGELFF. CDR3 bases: TGTGCCAGCAGCCAAGGTCCTCTAGCGGGGAACACCGGGGAGCTGTTTTTT.

As DNA, the CDR3 is TGTGCCAGCGGATCGCCCGGGTCACCCCTCCACTTT. Its protein is CASGSPGSPLHF. The rearrangement links TRBV27 to TRBJ1-6; D gene unclear. The CDR3 has 12 residues. Trimming took off 8 bases at V and 10 bases at J, with 12 bases between the two ends. CDR1 is MNHEY and CDR2 is SMNVEV in the germline V gene (reference sequence).

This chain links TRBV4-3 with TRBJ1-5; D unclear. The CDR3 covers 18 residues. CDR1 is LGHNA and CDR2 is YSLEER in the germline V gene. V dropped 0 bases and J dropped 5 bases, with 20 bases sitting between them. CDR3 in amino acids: CASSQEMFGEVRYQPQHF. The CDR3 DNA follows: TGCGCCAGCAGCCAAGAAATGTTCGGGGAAGTAAGGTATCAGCCCCAGCATTTT.

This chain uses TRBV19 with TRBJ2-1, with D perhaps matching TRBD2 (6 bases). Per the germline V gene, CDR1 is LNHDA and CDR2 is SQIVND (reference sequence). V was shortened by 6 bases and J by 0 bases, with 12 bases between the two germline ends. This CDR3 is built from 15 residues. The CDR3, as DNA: TGTGCCAGTAGCAGGGAGGCAAGCTCCTACAATGAGCAGTTCTTC. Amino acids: CASSREASSYNEQFF.

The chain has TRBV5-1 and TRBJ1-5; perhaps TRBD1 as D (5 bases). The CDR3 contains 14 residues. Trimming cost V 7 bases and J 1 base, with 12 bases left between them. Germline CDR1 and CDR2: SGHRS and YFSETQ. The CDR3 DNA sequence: TGCGCCAGCGCCAGGGACTCGAGCAATCAGCCCCAGCATTTT. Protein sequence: CASARDSSNQPQHF.

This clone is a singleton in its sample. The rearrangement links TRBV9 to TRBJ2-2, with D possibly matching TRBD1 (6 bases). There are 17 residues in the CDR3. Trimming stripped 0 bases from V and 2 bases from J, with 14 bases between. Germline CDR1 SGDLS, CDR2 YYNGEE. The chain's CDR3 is CASSVDRASPNTGELFF. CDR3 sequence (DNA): TGTGCCAGCAGCGTAGACAGGGCCAGCCCTAACACCGGGGAGCTGTTTTTT.

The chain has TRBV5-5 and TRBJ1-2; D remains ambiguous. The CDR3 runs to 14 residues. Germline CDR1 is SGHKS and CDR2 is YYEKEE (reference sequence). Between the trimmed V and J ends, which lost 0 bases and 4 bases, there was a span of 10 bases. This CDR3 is CASSLVADGYGYTF. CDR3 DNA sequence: TGTGCCAGCAGCTTGGTCGCGGATGGCTATGGCTACACCTTC.

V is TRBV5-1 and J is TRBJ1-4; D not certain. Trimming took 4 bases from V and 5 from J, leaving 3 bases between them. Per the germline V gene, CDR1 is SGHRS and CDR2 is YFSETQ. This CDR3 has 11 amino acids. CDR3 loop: CASSSNEKLFF. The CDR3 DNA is TGCGCCAGCAGCAGCAATGAAAAACTGTTTTTT.

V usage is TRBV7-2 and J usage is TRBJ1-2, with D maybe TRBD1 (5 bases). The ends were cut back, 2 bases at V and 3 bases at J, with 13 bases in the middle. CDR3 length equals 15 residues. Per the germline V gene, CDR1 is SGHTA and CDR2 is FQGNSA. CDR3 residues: CASSLRPGKDYGYTF. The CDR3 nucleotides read TGTGCCAGCAGCTTACGGCCAGGGAAGGACTATGGCTACACCTTC.

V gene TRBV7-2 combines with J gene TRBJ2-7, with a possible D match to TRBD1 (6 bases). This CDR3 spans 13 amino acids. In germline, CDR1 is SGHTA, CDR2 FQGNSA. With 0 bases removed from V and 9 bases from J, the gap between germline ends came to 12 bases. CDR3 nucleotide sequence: TGTGCCAGCAGCTTAGCGTGGGACATGATGCAGTACTTC. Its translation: CASSLAWDMMQYF.

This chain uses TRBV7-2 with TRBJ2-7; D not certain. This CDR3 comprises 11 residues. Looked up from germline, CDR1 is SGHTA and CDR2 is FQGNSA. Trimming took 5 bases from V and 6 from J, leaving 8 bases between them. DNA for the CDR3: TGTGCCAGCAGCCGCTACAGCGAGCAGTACTTC. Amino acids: CASSRYSEQYF.